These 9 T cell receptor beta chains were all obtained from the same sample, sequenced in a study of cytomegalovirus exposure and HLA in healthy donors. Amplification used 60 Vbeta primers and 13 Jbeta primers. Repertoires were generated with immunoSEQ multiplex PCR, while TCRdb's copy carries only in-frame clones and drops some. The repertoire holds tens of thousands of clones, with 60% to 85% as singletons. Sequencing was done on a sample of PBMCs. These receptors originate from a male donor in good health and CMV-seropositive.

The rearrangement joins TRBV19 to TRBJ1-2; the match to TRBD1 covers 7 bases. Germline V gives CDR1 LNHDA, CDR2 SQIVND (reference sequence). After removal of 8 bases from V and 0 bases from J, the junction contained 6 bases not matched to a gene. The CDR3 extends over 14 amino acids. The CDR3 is CASGTDSSNYGYTF. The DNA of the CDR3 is TGTGCCAGTGGGACAGATTCTTCTAACTATGGCTACACCTTC.

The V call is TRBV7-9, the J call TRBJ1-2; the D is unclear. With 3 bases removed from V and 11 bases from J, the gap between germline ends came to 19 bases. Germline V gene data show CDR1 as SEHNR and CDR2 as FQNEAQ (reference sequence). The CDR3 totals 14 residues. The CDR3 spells CASSFTDGVDYYTF. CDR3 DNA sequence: TGTGCCAGCAGCTTCACGGACGGTGTGGACTATTACACCTTC.

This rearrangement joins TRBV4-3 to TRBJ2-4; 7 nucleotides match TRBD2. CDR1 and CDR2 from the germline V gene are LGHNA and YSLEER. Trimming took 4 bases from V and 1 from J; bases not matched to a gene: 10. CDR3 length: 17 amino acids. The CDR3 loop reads CASSRNLGGDAKNIQYF. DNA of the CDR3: TGCGCCAGCAGCCGAAACTTGGGAGGGGACGCCAAAAACATTCAGTACTTC.

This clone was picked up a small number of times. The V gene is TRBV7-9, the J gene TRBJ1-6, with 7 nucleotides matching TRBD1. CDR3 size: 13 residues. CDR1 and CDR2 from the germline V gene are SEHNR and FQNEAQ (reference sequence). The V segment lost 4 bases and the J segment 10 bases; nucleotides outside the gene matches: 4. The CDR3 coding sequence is TGTGCCAGCAGCTCGCAGGGGGACTCACCCCTCCACTTT. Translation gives CASSSQGDSPLHF.

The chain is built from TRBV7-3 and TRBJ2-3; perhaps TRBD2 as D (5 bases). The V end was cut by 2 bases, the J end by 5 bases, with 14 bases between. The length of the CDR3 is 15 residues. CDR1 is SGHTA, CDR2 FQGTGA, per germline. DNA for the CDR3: TGTGCCAGCAGCTTAGGTAGAGGGTTTCAAGATACGCAGTATTTT. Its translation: CASSLGRGFQDTQYF.

CDR3 DNA: TGTGCCAGCAGCTTCTGGGGGGTCCAGATGAACACTGAAGCTTTCTTT. Its translation: CASSFWGVQMNTEAFF. This chain links TRBV5-8 with TRBJ1-1, with a possible D match to TRBD1 (5 bases). The V end lost 2 bases, the J end lost 0 bases, and 14 bases lay between the germline ends. The CDR3 covers 16 residues. Germline assignment: CDR1 SGHTS and CDR2 YDEGEE.

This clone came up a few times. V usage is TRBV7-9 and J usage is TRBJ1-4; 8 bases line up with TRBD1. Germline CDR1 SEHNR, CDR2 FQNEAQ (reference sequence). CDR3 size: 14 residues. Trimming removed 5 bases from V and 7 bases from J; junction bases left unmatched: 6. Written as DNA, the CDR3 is TGTGCCAGCAGCACGGACAGGGCTGGTGAAAAACTGTTTTTT. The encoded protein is CASSTDRAGEKLFF.

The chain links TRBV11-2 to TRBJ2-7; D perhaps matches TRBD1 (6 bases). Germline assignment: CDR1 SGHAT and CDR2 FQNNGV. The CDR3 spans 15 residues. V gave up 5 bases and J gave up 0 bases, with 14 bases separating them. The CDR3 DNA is TGTGCCAGCAGCCTGGCACAGGGTTCCTCCTACGAGCAGTACTTC. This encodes CASSLAQGSSYEQYF.

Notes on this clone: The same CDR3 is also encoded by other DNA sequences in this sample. CDR3 nucleotide sequence: TGTGCCAGCAGCGTAGGGACTAGCGTGGCAGATACGCAGTATTTT. This gives the protein CASSVGTSVADTQYF. The chain recombines TRBV9 with TRBJ2-3; 9 nucleotides align to TRBD2. The CDR3 totals 15 residues. Germline V gene lookup returns CDR1 SGDLS and CDR2 YYNGEE. Trimming at V came to 0 bases and at J to 4 bases, leaving 3 bases not matched to a gene.